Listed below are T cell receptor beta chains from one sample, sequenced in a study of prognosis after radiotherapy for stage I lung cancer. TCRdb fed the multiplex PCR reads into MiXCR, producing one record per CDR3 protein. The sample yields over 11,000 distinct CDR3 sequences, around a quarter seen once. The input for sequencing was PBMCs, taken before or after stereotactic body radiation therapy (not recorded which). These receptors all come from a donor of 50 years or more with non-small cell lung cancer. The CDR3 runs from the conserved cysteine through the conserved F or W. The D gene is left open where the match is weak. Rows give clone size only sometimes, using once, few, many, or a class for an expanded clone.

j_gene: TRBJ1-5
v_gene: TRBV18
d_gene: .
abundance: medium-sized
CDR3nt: TGTGCCAGCTCACCGCCGGGGGGTAGCAATCAGCCCCAGCATTTT
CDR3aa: CASSPPGGSNQPQHF

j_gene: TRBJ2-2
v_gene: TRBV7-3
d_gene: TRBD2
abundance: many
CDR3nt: TGTGCCAGCAGGAGACTAGCGGTTGAAACCGGGGAGCTGTTTTTT
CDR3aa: CASRRLAVETGELFF

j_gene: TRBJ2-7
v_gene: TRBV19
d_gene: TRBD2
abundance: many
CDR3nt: TGTGCCAGTAGTATCGGGACTAGCTGGGGATACGAGCAGTACTTC
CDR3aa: CASSIGTSWGYEQYF

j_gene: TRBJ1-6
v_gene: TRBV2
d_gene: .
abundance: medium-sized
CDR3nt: TGTGCCAGCAGCCTTACAGGGATTTTGTATAATTCACCCCTCCACTTT
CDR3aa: CASSLTGILYNSPLHF

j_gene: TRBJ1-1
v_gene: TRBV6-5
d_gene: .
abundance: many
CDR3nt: TGTGCCAGCAGTTACTTCGTTGGGGGTTATGAAGCTTTCTTT
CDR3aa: CASSYFVGGYEAFF

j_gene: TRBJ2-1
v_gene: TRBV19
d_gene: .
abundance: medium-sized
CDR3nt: TGTGCCAGTAGTGCAGGACACCCGAGGAATGAGCAGTTCTTC
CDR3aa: CASSAGHPRNEQFF

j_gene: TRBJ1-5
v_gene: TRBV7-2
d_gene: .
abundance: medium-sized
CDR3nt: TGTGCCAGCAGCTTAGGACAGGGCAATCAGCCCCAGCATTTT
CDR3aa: CASSLGQGNQPQHF

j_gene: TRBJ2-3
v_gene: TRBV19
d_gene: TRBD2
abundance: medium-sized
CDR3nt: TGTGCCAGTGGGTTAGCGGGAGGCGCAGATACGCAGTATTTT
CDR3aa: CASGLAGGADTQYF

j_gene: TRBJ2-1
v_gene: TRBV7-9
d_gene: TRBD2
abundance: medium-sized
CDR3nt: TGTGCCAGCAGCTTCCCTGGGACTAGCGGGAGGGGCAATGAGCAGTTCTTC
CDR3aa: CASSFPGTSGRGNEQFF

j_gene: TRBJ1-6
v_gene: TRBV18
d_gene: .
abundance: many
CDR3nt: TGTGCCAGCTCACCATTAGCCCAGGGGTTCGCTAATTCACCCCTCCACTTT
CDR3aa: CASSPLAQGFANSPLHF

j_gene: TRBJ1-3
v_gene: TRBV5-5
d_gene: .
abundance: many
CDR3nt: TGTGCCAGCAGCTACGACAGGAGGCCAAACACCATATATTTT
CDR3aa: CASSYDRRPNTIYF

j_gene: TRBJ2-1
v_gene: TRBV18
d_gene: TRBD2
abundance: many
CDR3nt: TGTGCCAGCTCACCCACGACTAGCGGCTCCTACAATGAGCAGTTCTTC
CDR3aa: CASSPTTSGSYNEQFF

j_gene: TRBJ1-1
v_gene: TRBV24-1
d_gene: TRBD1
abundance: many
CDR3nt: TGTGCCACCAGTGATACCAGGGGGCAGGCCACTGAAGCTTTCTTT
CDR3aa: CATSDTRGQATEAFF

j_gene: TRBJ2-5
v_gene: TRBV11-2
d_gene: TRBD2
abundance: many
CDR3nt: TGTGCCAGCAGCTTAGATCCCGGGACTAGCGAGACCCAGTACTTC
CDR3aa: CASSLDPGTSETQYF

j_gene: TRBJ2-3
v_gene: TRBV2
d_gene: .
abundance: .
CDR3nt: TGTGCCAGCAGATTGAGGACGGACCAAGGTGATACGCAGTATTTT
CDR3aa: CASRLRTDQGDTQYF

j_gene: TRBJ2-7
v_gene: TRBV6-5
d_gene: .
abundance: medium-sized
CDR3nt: TGTGCCAGCAGTTCAACAGGTATCAGCGAGCAGTACTTC
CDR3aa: CASSSTGISEQYF

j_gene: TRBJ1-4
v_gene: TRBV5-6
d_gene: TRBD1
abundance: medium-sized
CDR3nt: TGTGCCAGCAGCTCGATACAGGGGTCAACTAATGAAAAACTGTTTTTT
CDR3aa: CASSSIQGSTNEKLFF

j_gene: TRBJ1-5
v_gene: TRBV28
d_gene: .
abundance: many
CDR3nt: TGTGCCAGCAGTTGGGGCGCCGGCAATCAGCCCCAGCATTTT
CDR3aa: CASSWGAGNQPQHF

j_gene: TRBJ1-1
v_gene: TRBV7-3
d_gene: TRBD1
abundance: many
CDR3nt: TGTGCCAGCAGCATGGGACAGTTCGGAAAAACTTTCTTT
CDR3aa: CASSMGQFGKTFF

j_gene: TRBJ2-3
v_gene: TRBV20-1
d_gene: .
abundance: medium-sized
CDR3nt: TGCAGTGCTTCCTTGGGCACAGATACGCAGTATTTT
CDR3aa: CSASLGTDTQYF

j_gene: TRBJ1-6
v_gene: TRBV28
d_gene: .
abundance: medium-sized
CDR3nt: TGTGCCAGCAGTTTGACCATCGTCTTTTCACCCCTCCACTTT
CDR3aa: CASSLTIVFSPLHF

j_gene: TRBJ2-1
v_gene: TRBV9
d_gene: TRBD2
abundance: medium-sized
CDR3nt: TGTGCCAGCAGCGTAGGTCTAGCGGGAACCTACAATGAGCAGTTCTTC
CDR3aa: CASSVGLAGTYNEQFF

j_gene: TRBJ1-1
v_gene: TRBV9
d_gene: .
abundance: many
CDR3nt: TGTGCCAGCAGCGTTGCGGGGGGCGGTACTGAAGCTTTCTTT
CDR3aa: CASSVAGGGTEAFF

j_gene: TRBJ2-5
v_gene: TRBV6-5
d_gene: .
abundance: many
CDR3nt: TGTGCCAGCAGTTATCAGGGGACCCAGTACTTC
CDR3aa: CASSYQGTQYF

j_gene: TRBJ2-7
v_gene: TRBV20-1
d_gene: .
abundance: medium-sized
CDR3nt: TGCAGTGCTAGTGCAGGGTTCTACGAGCAGTACTTC
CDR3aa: CSASAGFYEQYF

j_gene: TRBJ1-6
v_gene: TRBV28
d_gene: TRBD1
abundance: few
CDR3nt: TGTGCCAGCAGTGGACAGGCAGCTAATTCACCCCTCCACTTC
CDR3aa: CASSGQAANSPLHF

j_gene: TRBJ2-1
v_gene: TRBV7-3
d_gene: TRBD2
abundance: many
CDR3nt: TGTGCCAGCAGTCCATCCGGGACTAGCTCCTACAATGAGCAGTTCTTC
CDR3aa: CASSPSGTSSYNEQFF

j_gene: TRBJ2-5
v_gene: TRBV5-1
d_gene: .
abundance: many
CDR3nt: TGCGCCAGCAGCAACCTGGGGTCCGGTGGGGAGACCCAGTACTTC
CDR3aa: CASSNLGSGGETQYF

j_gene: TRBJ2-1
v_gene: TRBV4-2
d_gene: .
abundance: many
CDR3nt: TGTGCCAGCAGCCAAGTAGGAGGGGGGAGAAAGCAGTTCTTC
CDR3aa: CASSQVGGGRKQFF

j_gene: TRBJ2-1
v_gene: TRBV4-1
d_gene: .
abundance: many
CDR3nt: TGCGCCAGCAGCACCTACTCCCTAGCGAAAAAGTTCTTC
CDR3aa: CASSTYSLAKKFF

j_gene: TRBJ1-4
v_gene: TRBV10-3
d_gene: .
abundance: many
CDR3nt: TGTGCCATCAGTGAGTCATGGGCAACTAATGAAAAACTGTTTTTT
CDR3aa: CAISESWATNEKLFF

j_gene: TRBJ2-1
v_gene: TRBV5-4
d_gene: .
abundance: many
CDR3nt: TGTGCCAGCAGCGAGCGACTAGAATACAATGAGCAGTTCTTC
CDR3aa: CASSERLEYNEQFF

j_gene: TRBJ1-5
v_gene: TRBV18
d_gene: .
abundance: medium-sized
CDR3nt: TGTGCCAGCTCACTCGACAGTAATCAGCCCCAGCATTTT
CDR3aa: CASSLDSNQPQHF